The 26 T cell receptor beta chains given below trace back to one sample, sequenced in a study of blood T cell repertoires in COVID-19 (TCRdb year 2020). Library construction relied on the immunoSEQ multiplex PCR assay. TCRdb limited this immuneACCESS table to in-frame rearrangements with V and J called. A share of clones is missing; checked studies link under half to unresolved V genes, and the rest is unexplained. The sample table holds around 270,000 clones, of which over 80% were seen once. The ten most abundant clones make up over 2.5% of the sample. Sequencing used PBMCs or T cells enriched from blood (not recorded which). The receptors were gathered from a woman in her 40s who had been exposed to COVID-19.

The chain couples TRBV6-1 to TRBJ2-7; 7 bases are shared with TRBD1. V trimming: 2 bases; J trimming: 1 base; junction bases outside the gene matches: 2. Germline CDR1 and CDR2: MNHNS and SASEGT. The CDR3 is 14 amino acids. The CDR3 bases are TGTGCCAGCAGTGAACCCAGGGGGTCCTACGAGCAGTACGTC. Encoded protein: CASSEPRGSYEQYV.

V usage is TRBV3-1 (or the pseudogene TRBV3-2) and J usage is TRBJ1-1; tentatively, D is TRBD1 (6 bases). This CDR3 has 15 amino acids. The V gene's germline CDR1 is LGHDT and CDR2 YNNKEL (reference sequence). The V end was cut by 4 bases, the J end by 3 bases, with 15 bases between. CDR3 amino acids: CASSLLTGKDTEAFF. The CDR3 nucleotides read TGTGCCAGCAGCCTACTTACAGGGAAGGACACTGAAGCTTTCTTT.

The chain uses TRBV6-5 and TRBJ1-4; unclear D gene. This CDR3 region has 13 residues. With 8 bases removed from V and 6 bases from J, the gap between germline ends came to 13 bases. From germline, CDR1 is MNHEY and CDR2 SVGAGI. The DNA of the CDR3 is TGTGCCAGCCGAGAGCTGGCGGATGAAAAACTGTTTTTT. As protein: CASRELADEKLFF.

This chain uses TRBV5-1 with TRBJ2-7; TRBD2 matches 16 bases. The CDR3 length is 20 residues. Germline V gene sequence: CDR1 SGHRS, CDR2 YFSETQ. V shed 0 bases and J 0 bases; nucleotides not matched to a gene: 9. CDR3 sequence reads: CASSLAGGTSGGAGSYEQYF. In nucleotides, the CDR3 is TGCGCCAGCAGCTTGGCCGGCGGGACTAGCGGGGGGGCCGGCTCCTACGAGCAGTACTTC.

The chain recombines TRBV30 with TRBJ1-2; the D is unclear. The germline V gene encodes CDR1 GTSNPN and CDR2 SVGIG (reference sequence). The ends were cut back, 8 bases at V and 4 bases at J, with 14 bases in the middle. The CDR3 extends over 12 amino acids. CDR3 nucleotide sequence: TGTGCCAGGTCTAGGGAGATCTATGGCTACACCTTC. This gives the protein CARSREIYGYTF.

With respect to this clone: Distinct nucleotide sequences in the sample also encode this CDR3. V gene TRBV9 combines with J gene TRBJ2-1; TRBD2 matches at 8 bases. The CDR3 runs 15 residues. The junction had 4 bases not matched to a gene; V was cut back by 2 bases and J by 3 bases. Germline assignment: CDR1 SGDLS and CDR2 YYNGEE. The CDR3 spells CASSVGGRIYNEQFF. The CDR3 DNA reads TGTGCCAGCAGCGTGGGCGGGAGGATCTACAATGAGCAGTTCTTC. Drawing the rest from reference TRBV9 and TRBJ2-1, the complete variable domain is DSGVTQTPKHLITATGQRVTLRCSPRSGDLSVYWYQQSLDQGLQFLIQYYNGEERAKGNILERFSAQQFPDLHSELNLSSLELGDSALYFCASSVGGRIYNEQFFGPGTRLTVL.

This clone was recorded once. This chain uses TRBV6-2 or TRBV6-3 with TRBJ2-2, with D uncertain. V lost 6 bases and J lost 3, with 11 bases in between. The CDR3 runs to 14 residues. Per the germline V gene, CDR1 is MNHEY and CDR2 is SVGEGT. Here the CDR3 reads CASSGASDTGELFF. The CDR3 region has the DNA TGTGCCAGCAGCGGAGCATCGGACACCGGGGAGCTGTTTTTT.

The chain combines TRBV12-3 or TRBV12-4 with TRBJ2-7; TRBD1 matches at 9 bases. CDR3 size: 13 residues. V was pared by 5 bases and J by 7 bases, with 6 bases of the junction left unmatched. DNA for the CDR3: TGTGCCAGCAGTCCCCGGACAGGGGTTGAGCAGTACTTC. Its translation is CASSPRTGVEQYF.

The chain joins TRBV6-5 to TRBJ2-7, with D possibly TRBD1 on 5 matching bases. The germline V and J ends were trimmed by 1 base and 13 bases, with 20 bases remaining between them. The CDR3 has 14 residues. Germline V gene sequence: CDR1 MNHEY, CDR2 SVGAGI. The CDR3 loop is CASSYYTGRGGDYV. The CDR3 coding sequence is TGTGCCAGCAGTTACTATACAGGTCGTGGTGGAGACTACGTC.

The V call is TRBV7-6, the J call TRBJ1-5; 8 bases are shared with TRBD1. Germline V gene sequence: CDR1 SGHVS, CDR2 FNYEAQ. V trimming: 8 bases; J trimming: 5 bases; junction bases outside the gene matches: 20. This CDR3 spans 18 amino acids. The CDR3 sequence is CASYFSQEGQDRDQPQHF. CDR3 nucleotide sequence: TGTGCCAGCTATTTTAGCCAGGAGGGACAGGATAGGGATCAGCCCCAGCATTTT. Filled out from reference TRBV7-6 and TRBJ1-5, the complete variable domain reads GAGVSQSPRYKVTKRGQDVALRCDPISGHVSLYWYRQALGQGPEFLTYFNYEAQQDKSGLPNDRFSAERPEGSISTLTIQRTEQRDSAMYRCASYFSQEGQDRDQPQHFGDGTRLSIL.

The rearrangement uses TRBV15 and TRBJ1-2; D gene uncertain. The V end was cut by 7 bases, the J end by 3 bases, with 12 bases between. CDR1 and CDR2 (germline): LNHNV, YYDKDF (reference sequence). The CDR3 sequence is 13 residues long. CDR3 amino acids: CATTRGYDYGYTF. For the CDR3, the DNA is TGTGCCACCACCCGAGGGTATGACTATGGCTACACCTTC.

V usage is TRBV9 and J usage is TRBJ2-5, with D unclear. The CDR3 runs to 13 residues. Per the germline V gene, CDR1 is SGDLS and CDR2 is YYNGEE. V was pared by 0 bases and J by 3 bases, with 6 bases between. The CDR3 DNA reads TGTGCCAGCAGCGTAGGGCAGGAAGAGACCCAGTACTTC. Translation: CASSVGQEETQYF.

V and J are TRBV24-1 and TRBJ2-5, with D possibly being TRBD1 (6 bases). Germline lookup yields CDR1 KGHDR and CDR2 SFDVKD. The CDR3 consists of 16 residues. Trimming removed 3 bases from V and 5 bases from J, with 18 bases in between. The CDR3 protein is CATSDRQDGTGETQYF. The CDR3 DNA reads as TGTGCCACCAGTGATCGACAGGATGGGACGGGGGAGACCCAGTACTTC.

The V gene is TRBV4-2, the J gene TRBJ1-2; D call uncertain. CDR3 size: 14 residues. Trimming shortened V by 5 bases and J by 0 bases, and 10 bases separated the two germline ends. Per germline, CDR1 LGHNA and CDR2 YNFKEQ. The CDR3 reads CASSGAAANYGYTF. In DNA form, the CDR3 reads TGTGCCAGCAGCGGAGCGGCGGCTAACTATGGCTACACCTTC.

This chain uses TRBV5-4 with TRBJ2-4, with 8 bases matching TRBD1. V gave up 4 bases and J gave up 0 bases; unmatched junction bases: 6. The germline CDR1 and CDR2 sequences are SGHNT and YYREEE (reference sequence). The CDR3 covers 16 residues. DNA for the CDR3: TGTGCCAGCAGCCCGAGGACAGGGCTAGCCAAAAACATTCAGTACTTC. Its protein is CASSPRTGLAKNIQYF.

The rearrangement uses TRBV7-5 and TRBJ2-7; TRBD1, the table's D call, lacks a check against the DNA. TRBV7-5 is a documented pseudogene. This CDR3 spans 17 amino acids. CDR3 amino acids: CARSLAGTTQSSYEQYV. The CDR3 region has the DNA TGTGCCAGAAGCTTAGCAGGCACCACTCAAAGCTCCTACGAGCAGTACGTC.

The chain employs TRBV5-1 and TRBJ2-3, with D perhaps matching TRBD1 (5 bases). Looked up from germline, CDR1 is SGHRS and CDR2 is YFSETQ. This CDR3 has 14 amino acids. The germline V and J ends were trimmed by 1 base and 6 bases, with 12 bases remaining between them. CDR3 amino acids: CASSLYDSADTQYF. CDR3 nucleotide sequence: TGCGCCAGCAGCTTGTATGACAGTGCGGATACGCAGTATTTT.

The chain joins TRBV7-2 to TRBJ2-3, with 9 nucleotides matching TRBD2. Trimming took 4 bases from V and 1 from J; bases not matched to a gene: 3. This CDR3 region has 15 residues. Germline V gene lookup returns CDR1 SGHTA and CDR2 FQGNSA. The CDR3 region has the DNA TGTGCCAGCAGCTACAGGACTAGCGGCACAGATACGCAGTATTTT. Amino acids: CASSYRTSGTDTQYF.

J is TRBJ2-7 and V is TRBV7-2; TRBD2 matches at 12 bases. V gave up 1 base and J gave up 5 bases; unmatched junction bases: 3. CDR1 is SGHTA, CDR2 FQGNSA, per germline. The CDR3 is 15 residues long. The CDR3 protein is CASSLGLAGGNEQYF. The CDR3 DNA follows: TGTGCCAGCAGCTTAGGGCTAGCGGGGGGGAACGAGCAGTACTTC.

The V and J genes are TRBV11-3 and TRBJ1-2; possible D gene TRBD1, 6 bases. The CDR3 length is 15 residues. Trimming removed 1 base from V and 4 bases from J, with 13 bases in between. The V gene's germline CDR1 is SGHNT and CDR2 YENEEA. The CDR3 bases are TGTGCCAGCAGCTTAGCTCCAGGGGCTACCTATGGCTACACCTTC. Translating it yields CASSLAPGATYGYTF.

The V and J genes are TRBV20-1 and TRBJ2-7; unclear D gene. This CDR3 spans 11 amino acids. The V end was cut by 0 bases, the J end by 6 bases, with 6 bases between. Per the germline V gene, CDR1 is DFQATT and CDR2 is SNEGSKA (reference sequence). This chain's CDR3 is CSARDRVEQYV. In nucleotides, the CDR3 is TGCAGTGCTAGAGATCGAGTCGAGCAGTACGTC.

This clone was recorded once. CDR3 in amino acids: CASSTHLYRGRVYGYTF. Here the CDR3 DNA reads TGTGCCAGCAGCACCCACCTCTACAGGGGGCGGGTCTATGGCTACACCTTC. The gene calls are TRBV27 and TRBJ1-2; 9 nucleotides line up with TRBD1. J lost 4 bases, V lost 6 bases, and 15 bases had no gene match. CDR1 and CDR2 (germline): MNHEY, SMNVEV (reference sequence). The CDR3 has 17 amino acids.

This clone is a singleton in its sample. The chain carries TRBV18 and TRBJ2-1; 7 bases agree with TRBD1. Germline lookup yields CDR1 KGHSH and CDR2 LQKENI. The CDR3 has 15 residues. V shed 6 bases, J shed 2 bases, and the junction held 7 bases outside the gene matches. CDR3 residues: CASSGRQGTYNEQFF. Written as DNA, the CDR3 is TGTGCCAGCTCGGGCCGACAGGGCACCTACAATGAGCAGTTCTTC.

The V gene is TRBV9, the J gene TRBJ2-1, with TRBD2 identical over 7 bases. With V trimmed by 0 bases and J by 12 bases, 12 bases remained unmatched. Germline loops: CDR1 SGDLS, CDR2 YYNGEE. This CDR3 is built from 15 residues. CDR3 in DNA: TGTGCCAGCAGCGTAGGATGGGGGGGACCCTCGGGGCAGTTCTTC. The encoded protein is CASSVGWGGPSGQFF.

V usage is TRBV4-3 and J usage is TRBJ1-2, with TRBD1 matching 10 bases. Germline CDR1 reads LGHNA; CDR2 reads YSLEER. J was trimmed by 4 bases and V by 5 bases; bases with no gene match: 13. CDR3 length: 17 residues. CDR3 sequence reads: CASSGWETGGAGYGYTF. CDR3 coding DNA: TGCGCCAGCAGCGGGTGGGAGACAGGGGGCGCCGGCTATGGCTACACCTTC.

V is TRBV19 and J is TRBJ2-2, with a weak D call TRBD1 (6 bases). Germline lookup yields CDR1 LNHDA and CDR2 SQIVND (reference sequence). The V end was cut by 1 base, the J end by 6 bases, with 12 bases between. There are 15 residues in the CDR3. CDR3 sequence (DNA): TGTGCCAGTAGTATAGGGGGGCCCGGGTCCGGGGAGCTGTTTTTT. Its translation is CASSIGGPGSGELFF. The full variable domain, in which reference TRBV19 and TRBJ2-2 provide the parts outside the CDR3, is DGGITQSPKYLFRKEGQNVTLSCEQNLNHDAMYWYRQDPGQGLRLIYYSQIVNDFQKGDIAEGYSVSREKKESFPLTVTSAQKNPTAFYLCASSIGGPGSGELFFGEGSRLTVL.